One sample yielded the 10 T cell receptor beta chains listed below, sequenced in a study of cytomegalovirus exposure and HLA in healthy donors. 60 Vbeta and 13 Jbeta primers were used in PCR. TCRdb keeps only in-frame clones here, not all; method: immunoSEQ multiplex PCR. The sample carries about 180,000 clones, more than 75% recorded once. Sequencing input: PBMCs. Receptor source: a woman aged 25 to 39 in good health and CMV-seropositive.

There are a few counts of this clone. This chain links TRBV4-3 with TRBJ2-7; the D gene is possibly TRBD1 (5 bases). The V and J ends lost 0 bases and 1 base respectively, with 10 bases between them. The CDR3 has 15 residues. Germline V gene data show CDR1 as LGHNA and CDR2 as YSLEER. The CDR3 nucleotides read TGCGCCAGCAGCCAAGACGCAGGGCAATCCTACGAGCAGTACTTC. Encoded protein: CASSQDAGQSYEQYF.

CDR3 bases: TGTGCCAGTAGTGTCCTACAGGGTGGCAATCAGCCCCAGCATTTT. This sequence encodes CASSVLQGGNQPQHF. The V and J genes are TRBV19 and TRBJ1-5; maybe TRBD1 (6 bases). In germline, CDR1 is LNHDA, CDR2 SQIVND (reference sequence). Trimming removed 5 bases from V and 2 bases from J, with 13 bases in between. The CDR3 has 15 residues.

The chain uses TRBV21-1 and TRBJ2-1; the table's D call, TRBD2, was not checked against the DNA. TRBV21-1 is reported as a pseudogene. There are 14 residues in the CDR3. This chain's CDR3 is CASSKALLYNEQFF. The CDR3 nucleotides are TGTGCCAGCAGCAAAGCGCTACTTTACAATGAGCAGTTCTTC.

The chain joins TRBV21-1 to TRBJ2-1; the table assigns TRBD2, which was not confirmed against the DNA. TRBV21-1 represents a pseudogene. This CDR3 spans 17 amino acids. CDR3 in DNA: TGTGCCAGCAGCAAAGAGGGGACTAGCGGGGCCTACAATGAGCAGTTCTTC. This sequence encodes CASSKEGTSGAYNEQFF.

The chain joins TRBV28 to TRBJ1-2; a possible D gene is TRBD1 (5 bases). The CDR3 has 12 residues. V lost 6 bases and J lost 5, with 10 bases in between. Germline assignment: CDR1 MDHEN and CDR2 SYDVKM. The chain's CDR3 is CASSGGMYGYTF. The CDR3 DNA sequence: TGTGCCAGCAGCGGGGGGATGTATGGCTACACCTTC.

The CDR3 region has the DNA TGCGCCAGCAGCCTCCCAGGCGCGGGGGAGCAGTACTTC. Translated, it gives CASSLPGAGEQYF. This chain joins TRBV4-1 and TRBJ2-7; D possibly corresponds to TRBD2 (6 bases). Germline values: CDR1 MGHRA, CDR2 YSYEKL. CDR3 length: 13 residues. Trimming removed 4 bases at V and 7 bases at J, with 14 bases between.

The DNA of the CDR3 is TGTGCCAGCAGCGTAGGGAGTAACTACAATGAGCAGTTCTTC. This gives the protein CASSVGSNYNEQFF. The chain uses TRBV9 and TRBJ2-1; the D is unclear. Germline CDR1 SGDLS, CDR2 YYNGEE. Trimming removed 0 bases from V and 3 bases from J, with 7 bases in between. The CDR3 loop spans 14 amino acids.

This chain links TRBV27 with TRBJ2-7, with 12 bases fitting TRBD2. Trimming at V came to 6 bases and at J to 2 bases, leaving 5 bases not matched to a gene. The length of the CDR3 is 15 residues. Germline V lookup: CDR1 MNHEY, CDR2 SMNVEV (reference sequence). This CDR3 reads CASSPTSGGPYEQYF. The CDR3 DNA sequence: TGTGCCAGCAGCCCGACTAGCGGGGGTCCCTACGAGCAGTACTTC.

The chain links TRBV10-3 to TRBJ1-2, with 7 bases lining up with TRBD1. V shed 2 bases, J shed 3 bases, and the junction held 3 bases outside the gene matches. This CDR3 spans 14 amino acids. Germline V CDR1 and CDR2: ENHRY, SYGVKD. The CDR3 sequence: CAISEVRGDYGYTF. CDR3 coding DNA: TGTGCCATCAGTGAGGTCAGGGGGGACTATGGCTACACCTTC.

The V gene is TRBV27, the J gene TRBJ2-5; the D gene is possibly TRBD1 (5 bases). This CDR3 region has 13 residues. From germline, CDR1 is MNHEY and CDR2 SMNVEV (reference sequence). V lost 3 bases to trimming and J lost 5 bases, with 10 bases between them. The CDR3 loop reads CASSFRGGETQYF. The CDR3 bases are TGTGCCAGCAGTTTTAGGGGTGGGGAGACCCAGTACTTC.